The 18 T cell receptor beta chains below were found in one sample sequenced in a study of cytomegalovirus exposure and HLA in healthy donors. The PCR had 60 Vbeta and 13 Jbeta primers. Sequencing was performed with immunoSEQ multiplex PCR; in TCRdb, only in-frame clones are kept and a portion is missing. The table lists roughly 170,000 clones, roughly four fifths of them singletons. The sample comprised PBMCs. Every receptor here comes from a girl aged 5-17 years in good health and CMV-seropositive.

The CDR3 DNA reads as TGTGCCAGCAGCCTACAGGGTCTGTATAATTCACCCCTCCACTTT. It codes for CASSLQGLYNSPLHF. The chain is built from TRBV6-5 and TRBJ1-6; D is possibly TRBD1 (6 bases). The germline CDR1 and CDR2 sequences are MNHEY and SVGAGI. The V end lost 6 bases, the J end lost 4 bases, and 13 bases lay between the germline ends. The CDR3 is 15 amino acids.

The CDR3 DNA reads as TGTGCCTGGAGTGTACGAGTTCGCACAGATACGCAGTATTTT. Translating gives CAWSVRVRTDTQYF. The chain recombines TRBV30 with TRBJ2-3; unclear D gene. The CDR3 runs 14 residues. Germline-derived CDR1 and CDR2 are GTSNPN and SVGIG (reference sequence). The V and J ends lost 0 bases and 1 base respectively, with 8 bases between them.

This clone was counted a single time. The CDR3 coding sequence is TGTGCCAGCAGTGTAAAGCCGGGACAGACCATATATTTT. Its protein is CASSVKPGQTIYF. The chain links TRBV2 to TRBJ1-3; 7 nucleotides agree with TRBD1. Trimming removed 4 bases from V and 10 bases from J; junction bases left unmatched: 7. Germline V CDR1 and CDR2: SNHLY, FYNNEI. The CDR3 is 13 residues long.

As concerns this clone: A read error may account for a junction end that differs from germline. V gene TRBV4-1 combines with J gene TRBJ2-6, with D possibly matching TRBD1 (5 bases). The CDR3 extends over 17 amino acids. The germline V gene encodes CDR1 MGHRA and CDR2 YSYEKL. The CDR3 DNA reads as TGCGCCAGCAGCCCGAACCCAGCGATCTCTGGGGCCAACGGCCTGACTTTC. Residues: CASSPNPAISGANGLTF.

The chain links TRBV7-9 to TRBJ1-2; D is unresolved. The V gene lost 5 bases and the J gene lost 4 bases, with 14 bases spanning the gap. Germline V CDR1 and CDR2: SEHNR, FQNEAQ (reference sequence). The CDR3 is made up of 14 amino acids. The DNA of the CDR3 is TGTGCCAGCAGCCCCCGGTCCGGTTCCTATGGCTACACCTTC. It is translated as CASSPRSGSYGYTF.

V usage is TRBV14 and J usage is TRBJ2-7; maybe TRBD1 (6 bases). The CDR3 totals 13 residues. CDR1 and CDR2 from the germline V gene are SGHDN and FVKESK. Between the trimmed V and J ends, which lost 10 bases and 6 bases, there was a span of 19 bases. The CDR3 sequence: CATKGQKESEQYF. The DNA of the CDR3 is TGTGCCACTAAAGGACAGAAAGAAAGCGAGCAGTACTTC.

The J gene is TRBJ1-5, the V gene TRBV2, with TRBD1 matching over 7 bases. Germline assignment: CDR1 SNHLY and CDR2 FYNNEI. This CDR3 spans 17 amino acids. The V and J ends lost 7 bases and 1 base, in that order; junction bases with no gene match: 13. The CDR3 DNA reads as TGTGCCAGCAAAGGGGGAGCAGGGACAGACAGCAATCAGCCCCAGCATTTT. Residues: CASKGGAGTDSNQPQHF.

Only one count was recorded for this clone. The chain is built from TRBV13 and TRBJ2-1; D may be TRBD2 (5 bases). The CDR3 covers 15 residues. Germline CDR1 PRHDT, CDR2 FYEKMQ (reference sequence). The ends were cut back, 0 bases at V and 4 bases at J, with 10 bases in the middle. The CDR3 loop reads CASSLGRGRYNEQFF. The CDR3 DNA sequence: TGTGCCAGCAGCTTAGGCCGCGGGCGGTACAATGAGCAGTTCTTC.

J is TRBJ1-2 and V is TRBV6-1, with 7 bases fitting TRBD1. This CDR3 is 16 amino acids long. Germline V lookup: CDR1 MNHNS, CDR2 SASEGT. V shed 2 bases, J shed 3 bases, and the junction held 9 bases outside the gene matches. The CDR3 nucleotides read TGTGCCAGCAGTGAACCCACTGGGACAGCTTACTATGGCTACACCTTC. As protein: CASSEPTGTAYYGYTF.

The chain carries TRBV19 and TRBJ1-1, with TRBD1 matching over 7 bases. The V segment lost 3 bases and the J segment 2 bases; nucleotides outside the gene matches: 12. The CDR3 is made up of 17 amino acids. CDR1 and CDR2 (germline): LNHDA, SQIVND (reference sequence). In DNA, the CDR3 is TGTGCCAGTAGTATCTTTTCGGACAGGACTGTCAACACTGAAGCTTTCTTT. Translating it yields CASSIFSDRTVNTEAFF.

This clone turned up a few times. The rearrangement links TRBV19 to TRBJ1-1; D remains ambiguous. Germline V gene sequence: CDR1 LNHDA, CDR2 SQIVND (reference sequence). CDR3 length equals 13 residues. V was pared by 5 bases and J by 1 base, with 8 bases between. The CDR3: CASSVAGNTEAFF. The CDR3, as DNA: TGTGCCAGTAGTGTTGCAGGGAACACTGAAGCTTTCTTT.

The chain employs TRBV7-8 and TRBJ1-2; 10 bases are shared with TRBD1. The CDR3 extends over 15 amino acids. CDR1 and CDR2 from the germline V gene are SGHVS and FQNEAQ. V gave up 2 bases and J gave up 3 bases; unmatched junction bases: 3. DNA of the CDR3: TGTGCCAGCAGCTTAACGACAGGGGGCCACTATGGCTACACCTTC. Translating it yields CASSLTTGGHYGYTF. The whole variable domain, filled in from reference TRBV7-8 and TRBJ1-2, reads GAGVSQSPRYKVAKRGQDVALRCDPISGHVSLFWYQQALGQGPEFLTYFQNEAQLDKSGLPSDRFFAERPEGSVSTLKIQRTQQEDSAVYLCASSLTTGGHYGYTFGSGTRLTVV.

The rearrangement uses TRBV18 and TRBJ2-7; 7 nucleotides line up with TRBD1. The trim removed 2 bases at V and 2 bases at J, leaving 6 bases unmatched. In germline, CDR1 is KGHSH, CDR2 LQKENI. This CDR3 has 15 residues. CDR3 sequence: CASSPERQGPYEQYF. The CDR3 DNA is TGTGCCAGCTCACCAGAGAGACAGGGACCCTACGAGCAGTACTTC.

The rearrangement links TRBV2 to TRBJ1-1, with 7 bases identical to TRBD1. Trimming cost V 7 bases and J 3 bases; bases outside gene matches: 8. CDR3 length: 14 residues. Germline V gives CDR1 SNHLY, CDR2 FYNNEI. CDR3 bases: TGTGCCAGCACCCAGGACAGGCACGACACTGAAGCTTTCTTT. Its translation is CASTQDRHDTEAFF.

The chain recombines TRBV27 with TRBJ2-3, with D possibly matching TRBD2 (5 bases). Germline V gene data show CDR1 as MNHEY and CDR2 as SMNVEV (reference sequence). The CDR3 consists of 16 residues. With 3 bases removed from V and 5 bases from J, the gap between germline ends came to 18 bases. CDR3 sequence reads: CASSFDSTGVKDTQYF. The CDR3 nucleotides are TGTGCCAGCAGTTTCGACTCAACCGGGGTTAAAGATACGCAGTATTTT.

The rearrangement links TRBV5-1 to TRBJ1-1, with a possible D match to TRBD1 (6 bases). Per germline, CDR1 SGHRS and CDR2 YFSETQ. Trimming left V 0 bases short and J 6 bases short, with 15 bases between. The CDR3 loop spans 15 amino acids. CDR3 in amino acids: CASSLGPGVIAEAFF. The CDR3, as DNA: TGCGCCAGCAGCTTGGGTCCAGGGGTGATCGCTGAAGCTTTCTTT.

This chain uses TRBV29-1 with TRBJ1-1; 12 positions agree with TRBD1. The trim removed 3 bases at V and 5 bases at J, leaving 7 bases unmatched. This CDR3 region has 15 residues. Germline V gene sequence: CDR1 SQVTM, CDR2 ANQGSEA. CDR3 residues: CSVEGQGAVRTEAFF. The CDR3 nucleotides are TGCAGCGTTGAGGGACAGGGGGCGGTAAGGACTGAAGCTTTCTTT.

J is TRBJ1-3 and V is TRBV25-1; D might be TRBD1 (6 bases). Deletions cut 3 bases from V and 6 bases from J, with 18 bases between. CDR3 length equals 16 residues. Germline values: CDR1 MGHDK, CDR2 SYGVNS. The CDR3 protein is CASSDTTGKLLNTIYF. Here the CDR3 DNA reads TGTGCCAGCAGTGATACAACAGGGAAACTCTTAAACACCATATATTTT.